The clone carrying this TCR delta chain is classed as large. What it binds is not known. TCRdb re-called clones from the RT-PCR reads using CATT. The sample carries around 370 delta-chain clones, 25% to 40% recorded once. The V gene's germline CDR1 is TSESDYY and CDR2 QEAYKQQN. V lost 1 base and J lost 4; bases outside the gene matches: 19. The CDR3 covers 21 residues. These data originate in a study of gammadelta T cells in human blood. Study-wide results and caveats: Microbial exposure reportedly appeared to drive polyclonal expansion of innate gamma-delta T cells right after birth.

The origin of this receptor is a human donor. Source material: non-Vgamma9Vdelta2 gamma-delta T cells from infant blood. The rearrangement links TRAV38-2/DV8 to TRDJ1; 13 bases map to TRDD3. CDR3 nucleotide sequence: TGTGCTTATAGGAGCACGAAAGCCTTCCCCAGTTACTGGGGGATACGCGATAAACTCATCTTT. This sequence encodes CAYRSTKAFPSYWGIRDKLIF.